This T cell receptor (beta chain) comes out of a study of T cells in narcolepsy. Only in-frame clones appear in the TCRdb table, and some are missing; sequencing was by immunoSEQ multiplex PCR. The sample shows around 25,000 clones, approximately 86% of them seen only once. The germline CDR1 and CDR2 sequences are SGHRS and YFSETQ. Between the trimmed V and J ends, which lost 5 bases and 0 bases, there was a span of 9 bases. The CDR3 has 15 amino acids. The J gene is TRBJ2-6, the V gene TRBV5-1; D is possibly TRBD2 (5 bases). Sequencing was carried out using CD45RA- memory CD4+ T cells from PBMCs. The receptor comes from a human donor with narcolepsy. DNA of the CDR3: TGCGCCAGCAGTGTGGGGAGCTCTGGGGCCAACGTCCTGACTTTC. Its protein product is CASSVGSSGANVLTF.